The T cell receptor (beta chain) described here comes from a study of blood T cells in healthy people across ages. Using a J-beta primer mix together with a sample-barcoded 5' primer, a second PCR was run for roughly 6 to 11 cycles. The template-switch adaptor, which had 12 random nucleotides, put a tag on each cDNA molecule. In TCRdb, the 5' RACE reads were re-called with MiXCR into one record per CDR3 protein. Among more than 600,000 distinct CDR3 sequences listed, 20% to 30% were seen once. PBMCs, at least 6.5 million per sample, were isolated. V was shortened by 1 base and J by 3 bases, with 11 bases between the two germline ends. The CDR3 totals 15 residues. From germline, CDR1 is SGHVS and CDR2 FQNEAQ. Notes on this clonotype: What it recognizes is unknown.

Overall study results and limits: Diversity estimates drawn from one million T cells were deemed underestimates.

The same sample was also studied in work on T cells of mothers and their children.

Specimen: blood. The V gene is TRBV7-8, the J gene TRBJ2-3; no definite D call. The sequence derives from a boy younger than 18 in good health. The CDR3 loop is CASSLDSMETDTQYF. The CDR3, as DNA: TGTGCCAGCAGCTTAGACAGTATGGAAACAGATACGCAGTATTTT.